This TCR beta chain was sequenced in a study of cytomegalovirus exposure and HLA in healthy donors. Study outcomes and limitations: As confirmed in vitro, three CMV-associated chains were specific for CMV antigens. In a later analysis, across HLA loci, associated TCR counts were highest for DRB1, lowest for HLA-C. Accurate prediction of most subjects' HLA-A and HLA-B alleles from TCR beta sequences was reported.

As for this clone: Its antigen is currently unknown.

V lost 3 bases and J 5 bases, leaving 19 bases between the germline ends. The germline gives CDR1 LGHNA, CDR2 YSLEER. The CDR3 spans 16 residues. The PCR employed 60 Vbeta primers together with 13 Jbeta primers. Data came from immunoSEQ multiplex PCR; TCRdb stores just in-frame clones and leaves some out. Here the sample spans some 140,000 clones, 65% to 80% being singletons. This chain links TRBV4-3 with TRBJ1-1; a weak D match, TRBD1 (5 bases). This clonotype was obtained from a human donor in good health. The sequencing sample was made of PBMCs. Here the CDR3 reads CASSHTGRLGGTEAFF. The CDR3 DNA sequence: TGCGCCAGCAGCCATACCGGACGACTGGGGGGGACTGAAGCTTTCTTT.